This T cell receptor beta chain is from a study of blood T cells in healthy people across ages. Donors were systemically healthy Caucasian individuals from Russia aged about 6 to 90 years. It was roughly 10 milliliters of peripheral blood that were drawn from each donor. Extracted total RNA amounted to at least 5.5 micrograms for each sample. A few counts support this clonotype. Antigen specificity is unknown. With V trimmed by 3 bases and J by 5 bases, 14 bases remained unmatched. The CDR3 extends over 16 amino acids. Germline CDR1 is DFQATT and CDR2 is SNEGSKA (reference sequence). It was with a sample-barcoded 5' primer and a J-beta primer mix that a second PCR of roughly 7 to 12 cycles was run. TCRdb redid the calling of the 5' RACE reads with MiXCR, one entry per CDR3 protein. The sample includes a few hundred thousand distinct CDR3 sequences, roughly 29% of them seen just once. General observations from the study: Diversity estimates from one million T cells were considered underestimates.

Specimen: blood. This sequence joins TRBV20-1 and TRBJ2-5; 8 bases map to TRBD2. The TCR comes from a woman in her seventies in good health. The CDR3 DNA is TGCAGTGCTAGTCAACACGGACGGGGGGGCAGGGAGACCCAGTACTTC. Protein sequence: CSASQHGRGGRETQYF.